The sequence of this TCR beta chain was determined in a study of vaccination and CD4 T cells after COVID-19. Treatment in this sample: roughly nine-day PBMC culture with coronavirus spike peptide pools or control peptides (ViraFEST assay). Regarding the study as a whole: Spike mono-reactivity was found in 304 of 307 vaccine-specific clones from convalescent patients.

Cultured CD4+ T cells had their DNA profiled by the Oncomine TCR Beta short-read assay. TCRdb used MiXCR to reprocess the PCR reads, holding one entry per CDR3 protein. This sample has 9,000 to 13,000 distinct CDR3 sequences; 26% occur once, and the top ten carry around 42%. The germline V gene encodes CDR1 LNHDA and CDR2 SQIVND (reference sequence). This CDR3 has 19 residues. As for this clonotype: Its antigen remains unknown.

The input for sequencing was CD4+ T cells from blood, cultured in vitro, taken before SARS-CoV-2 vaccination. The chain carries TRBV19 and TRBJ1-1; D might be TRBD1 (6 bases). The TCR originated in a human donor who received a COVID-19 vaccine. The CDR3 nucleotides are TGTGTAAGCTTCGTAGGTCTCGGCTGGGGGCAGGGTCTAAACACTGAAGCTTTCTTT. Its protein product is CVSFVGLGWGQGLNTEAFF.